Listed below are T cell receptor beta chains from one sample, sequenced in a study of cytomegalovirus exposure and HLA in healthy donors. The assay was immunoSEQ multiplex PCR, and TCRdb's table has in-frame clones only and misses some. The data hold about 120,000 clones, with roughly 88% observed a single time. The sequencing sample was made of PBMCs. Receptors were obtained from a woman younger than 30 in good health and CMV-seropositive. The CDR3 runs from the conserved cysteine through the conserved F or W. The D gene is left open where the match is weak. Expanded clones get a size class; other rows say once, few or many, or leave the size out.

TRBV19,TRBD1,TRBJ2-5,-,TGTGCCAGTAGTCCCAGGACAGGGCAAGAGACCCAGTACTTC,CASSPRTGQETQYF
TRBV4-1,-,TRBJ2-7,-,TGCGCCAGCAGCCAAGTTTTAGCCTACGAGCAGTACTTC,CASSQVLAYEQYF
TRBV19,TRBD1,TRBJ1-1,-,TGTGCCAGTAGTTGGGGACAGGGGGCTCGGGGGACTGAAGCTTTCTTT,CASSWGQGARGTEAFF
TRBV2,-,TRBJ1-6,few,TGTGCCAGCAGTGGGAACAGGGTTCCAGTAGAACCCCTCCACTTT,CASSGNRVPVEPLHF
TRBV27,-,TRBJ2-7,once,TGTGCCAGCAGTACACGAACCCGCTACGAGCAGTACTTC,CASSTRTRYEQYF
TRBV5-8,TRBD1,TRBJ1-1,-,TGTGCCAGCAGCTTTTGGACAGGGGTGAACACTGAAGCTTTCTTT,CASSFWTGVNTEAFF
TRBV4-1,TRBD1,TRBJ2-7,once,TGCGCCAGCAGCCATCGGGACAGGGCCTACGAGCAGTACTTC,CASSHRDRAYEQYF
TRBV7-2,-,TRBJ1-1,-,TGTGCCAGCAGTCGCCAGGAGAACACTGAAGCTTTCTTT,CASSRQENTEAFF
TRBV19,TRBD1,TRBJ1-2,-,TGTGCCAGTAGTCTGGGACAGGGGCTCAACTATGGCTACACCTTC,CASSLGQGLNYGYTF
TRBV10-3,TRBD2,TRBJ2-1,-,TGTGCCATCAGTGAGCAGCTAGCGGGCGAGCAGTTCTTC,CAISEQLAGEQFF
TRBV19,TRBD1,TRBJ2-5,-,TGTGCCAGTAGTCGGACAGGGGTGAACCAAGAGACCCAGTACTTC,CASSRTGVNQETQYF
TRBV9,TRBD2,TRBJ2-5,-,TGTGCCAGCAGCGTACGCGGGGGAGAGACCCAGTACTTC,CASSVRGGETQYF
TRBV18,-,TRBJ1-1,-,TGTGCCAGCTCACCACAGGGGCTGAACACTGAAGCTTTCTTT,CASSPQGLNTEAFF